This record looks at one TCR beta chain sequence and its context. The entry originates in a study of blood T cell repertoires in COVID-19. Turning to the study itself: Specimens from acute and convalescent COVID-19 originated in the United States, Italy and Spain. Sources were T cells, B-cell-depleted T cells, or PBMCs; the material itself was cDNA or gDNA.

As handled by the study authors: It was from reference gene primer amplification that nucleated cell counts were estimated. The method was immunoSEQ multiplex PCR; TCRdb's version includes in-frame clones alone and lacks a portion of them. That table is the source of V, J and clone size, and D and trimming were worked out from the DNA. The data hold under 50,000 clones, with around 86% observed a single time. This CDR3 region has 17 residues. The germline gives CDR1 MNHEY, CDR2 SVGEGT. V lost 6 bases to trimming and J lost 5 bases; unmatched junction nucleotides: 15. The material sequenced was peripheral blood. V is TRBV6-2 or TRBV6-3 and J is TRBJ2-5, with TRBD2 matching 10 bases. The TCR comes from a middle-aged man with active COVID-19. The CDR3 region has the DNA TGTGCCAGCAGCCCTCCCGGGCTAGCGGGAGTCCGGGAGACCCAGTACTTC. Translation: CASSPPGLAGVRETQYF.